The 3 T cell receptor beta chains below come from one sample, sequenced in a study of T cells in Graves' hyperthyroidism and ophthalmopathy. Amplification of TCR beta CDR3 regions used RNA as the template. TCR CDR3 regions were first amplified by RT-PCR with HTBI primers. TCRdb used MiXCR to reprocess the multiplex PCR reads, holding one entry per CDR3 protein. The data contain nearly 750,000 distinct CDR3 sequences, around 40% of them singletons. The sequenced sample consisted of blood. The receptor set was obtained from a middle-aged woman with Graves' hyperthyroidism.

This clonotype was recorded many times. The CDR3 is CSVTGQGYGYTF. Written as DNA, the CDR3 is TGCAGTGTTACGGGACAGGGGTATGGCTACACCTTC. The chain has TRBV20-1 and TRBJ1-2; 10 nucleotides match TRBD1. The CDR3 loop spans 12 amino acids. The J segment lost 5 bases and the V segment lost 7 bases, leaving 4 bases of the junction unmatched. Germline CDR1 and CDR2: DFQATT and SNEGSKA (reference sequence).

A remark on this clonotype: A much larger clonotype is one base distant, so this may be a read error. The rearrangement links TRBV7-8 to TRBJ2-7; 10 positions match TRBD1. The germline CDR1 and CDR2 sequences are SGHVS and FQNEAQ. Trimming at V came to 5 bases and at J to 3 bases, leaving 4 bases not matched to a gene. CDR3 length equals 14 residues. The chain's CDR3 is CASSRQGAIYEQYF. The CDR3 DNA reads as TGTGCCAGCAGCCGACAGGGGGCTATCTACGAGCAGTACTTC.

This clonotype was seen many times. This chain links TRBV29-1 with TRBJ2-2; D possibly matches TRBD1 or TRBD2 (5 bases each). The germline CDR1 and CDR2 sequences are SQVTM and ANQGSEA. The CDR3 is 14 residues long. Between the trimmed V and J ends, which lost 1 base and 4 bases, there was a span of 10 bases. For the CDR3, the DNA is TGCAGCGTTGAAGGGTGGGGGAGCACCGGGGAGCTGTTTTTT. Translated: CSVEGWGSTGELFF.